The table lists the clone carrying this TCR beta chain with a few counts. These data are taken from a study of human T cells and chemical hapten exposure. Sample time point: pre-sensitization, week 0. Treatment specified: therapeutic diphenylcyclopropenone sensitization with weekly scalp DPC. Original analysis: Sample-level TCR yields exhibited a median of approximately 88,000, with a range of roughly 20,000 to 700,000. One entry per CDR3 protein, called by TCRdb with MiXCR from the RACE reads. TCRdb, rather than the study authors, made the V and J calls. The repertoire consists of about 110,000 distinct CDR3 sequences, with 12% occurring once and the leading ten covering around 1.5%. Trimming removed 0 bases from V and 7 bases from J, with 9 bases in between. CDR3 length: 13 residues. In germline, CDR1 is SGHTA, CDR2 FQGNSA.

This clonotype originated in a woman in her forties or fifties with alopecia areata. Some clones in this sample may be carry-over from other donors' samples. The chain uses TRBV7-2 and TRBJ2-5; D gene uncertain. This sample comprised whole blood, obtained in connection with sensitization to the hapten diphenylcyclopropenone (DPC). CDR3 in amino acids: CASSLAVRRTQYF. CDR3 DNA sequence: TGTGCCAGCAGCTTAGCCGTCAGGAGGACCCAGTACTTC.